Listed below are T cell receptor beta chains from one sample, sequenced in a study of long-term antiretroviral therapy in people with HIV. Some clones are missing from TCRdb's copy, which holds only in-frame ones; the method was immunoSEQ multiplex PCR. The sample has 15,000 to 20,000 clones; almost 90% are singletons. Sequencing was performed on unsorted PBMCs, taken about 2.4 years before starting antiretroviral therapy. The receptors come from a young woman with HIV. Each CDR3 is given with its conserved first and last residue. A D gene is named only where the DNA matches it firmly. Size is omitted from some rows. Given values are once, few, many or a class for expanded clones.

cdr3_length: 14; clone_size: -; d_call: -; j_call: TRBJ2-1; v_call: TRBV19; cdr3_aa: CASSSMANYNEQFF; cdr3_nt: TGTGCCAGTAGTTCGATGGCAAATTACAATGAGCAGTTCTTC
cdr3_length: 16; clone_size: -; d_call: -; j_call: TRBJ2-5; v_call: TRBV7-6; cdr3_aa: CASSLGVRPERETQYF; cdr3_nt: TGTGCCAGCAGCTTAGGCGTCCGCCCGGAGCGAGAGACCCAGTACTTC
cdr3_length: 12; clone_size: -; d_call: TRBD1; j_call: TRBJ1-1; v_call: TRBV9; cdr3_aa: CASSEDRGEAFF; cdr3_nt: TGTGCCAGCAGCGAAGACAGGGGCGAAGCTTTCTTT
cdr3_length: 13; clone_size: -; d_call: -; j_call: TRBJ1-1; v_call: TRBV4-1; cdr3_aa: CASSQVGTAEAFF; cdr3_nt: TGCGCCAGCAGCCAAGTAGGAACAGCCGAAGCTTTCTTT
cdr3_length: 13; clone_size: -; d_call: -; j_call: TRBJ2-5; v_call: TRBV10-3; cdr3_aa: CAISASGEETQYF; cdr3_nt: TGTGCCATCAGTGCTTCAGGCGAGGAGACCCAGTACTTC
cdr3_length: 13; clone_size: -; d_call: TRBD1; j_call: TRBJ2-7; v_call: TRBV6-6; cdr3_aa: CASRDRVTAGQYF; cdr3_nt: TGTGCCAGCAGAGACAGGGTCACTGCGGGGCAGTACTTC
cdr3_length: 14; clone_size: -; d_call: -; j_call: TRBJ1-1; v_call: TRBV18; cdr3_aa: CASSEQGLNTEAFF; cdr3_nt: TGTGCCAGCTCAGAACAGGGACTGAACACTGAAGCTTTCTTT
cdr3_length: 14; clone_size: -; d_call: -; j_call: TRBJ1-4; v_call: TRBV12-5; cdr3_aa: CASGPSDSNEKLFF; cdr3_nt: TGTGCTAGTGGACCTTCCGATAGTAATGAAAAACTGTTTTTT
cdr3_length: 16; clone_size: -; d_call: TRBD1; j_call: TRBJ2-2; v_call: TRBV7-9; cdr3_aa: CASSYITGDNPGELFF; cdr3_nt: TGTGCCAGCAGCTATATTACAGGGGACAATCCCGGGGAGCTGTTTTTT
cdr3_length: 18; clone_size: -; d_call: TRBD1; j_call: TRBJ2-3; v_call: TRBV4-2; cdr3_aa: CASSQSINSGQSTDTQYF; cdr3_nt: TGTGCCAGCAGCCAATCGATAAATTCGGGACAGTCCACAGATACGCAGTATTTT
cdr3_length: 18; clone_size: -; d_call: -; j_call: TRBJ1-4; v_call: TRBV7-2; cdr3_aa: CASHGQMPGPTSNEKLFF; cdr3_nt: TGTGCCAGTCACGGACAGATGCCCGGACCCACCTCAAATGAAAAACTGTTTTTT
cdr3_length: 12; clone_size: -; d_call: -; j_call: TRBJ2-1; v_call: TRBV18; cdr3_aa: CASSEFEGEQFF; cdr3_nt: TGTGCCAGCTCAGAGTTCGAGGGGGAGCAGTTCTTC
cdr3_length: 18; clone_size: -; d_call: TRBD1; j_call: TRBJ2-1; v_call: TRBV5-1; cdr3_aa: CASSLKGTGSGVRDEQFF; cdr3_nt: TGCGCCAGCAGCTTGAAGGGGACAGGGTCTGGCGTCCGAGATGAGCAGTTCTTC
cdr3_length: 15; clone_size: -; d_call: TRBD1; j_call: TRBJ1-1; v_call: TRBV18; cdr3_aa: CASSRDREVGTEAFF; cdr3_nt: TGTGCCAGCTCCCGGGACAGGGAGGTTGGGACTGAAGCTTTCTTT
cdr3_length: 17; clone_size: -; d_call: TRBD2; j_call: TRBJ2-2; v_call: TRBV4-2; cdr3_aa: CASSQEMSGGETGELFF; cdr3_nt: TGTGCCAGCAGCCAAGAAATGAGCGGGGGGGAGACCGGGGAGCTGTTTTTT
cdr3_length: 14; clone_size: -; d_call: -; j_call: TRBJ2-6; v_call: TRBV9; cdr3_aa: CASSEGSGANVLTF; cdr3_nt: TGTGCCAGCAGCGAGGGTTCTGGGGCCAACGTCCTGACTTTC
cdr3_length: 15; clone_size: -; d_call: TRBD2; j_call: TRBJ2-5; v_call: TRBV7-2; cdr3_aa: CASRLAGVRGETQYF; cdr3_nt: TGTGCCAGCAGACTAGCGGGGGTCCGCGGAGAGACCCAGTACTTC
cdr3_length: 15; clone_size: -; d_call: TRBD2; j_call: TRBJ2-5; v_call: TRBV7-9; cdr3_aa: CASSSTGLAGETQYF; cdr3_nt: TGTGCCAGCAGCTCCACTGGACTAGCGGGGGAGACCCAGTACTTC
cdr3_length: 16; clone_size: -; d_call: -; j_call: TRBJ1-4; v_call: TRBV7-2; cdr3_aa: CASSLVGQPTNEKLFF; cdr3_nt: TGTGCCAGCAGCTTAGTGGGTCAGCCAACTAATGAAAAACTGTTTTTT
cdr3_length: 14; clone_size: -; d_call: -; j_call: TRBJ1-2; v_call: TRBV7-2; cdr3_aa: CASSRRSPDYGYTF; cdr3_nt: TGTGCCAGCAGCCGCCGGAGTCCTGACTATGGCTACACCTTC
cdr3_length: 18; clone_size: -; d_call: TRBD1; j_call: TRBJ1-2; v_call: TRBV19; cdr3_aa: CASSIDGATGGYHYGYTF; cdr3_nt: TGTGCCAGTAGTATCGACGGGGCAACAGGGGGTTACCACTATGGCTACACCTTC
cdr3_length: 13; clone_size: -; d_call: -; j_call: TRBJ1-2; v_call: TRBV6-1; cdr3_aa: CASSAGGDYGYTF; cdr3_nt: TGTGCCAGCAGTGCTGGCGGAGACTATGGCTACACCTTC
cdr3_length: 16; clone_size: -; d_call: TRBD1; j_call: TRBJ1-4; v_call: TRBV18; cdr3_aa: CASSPTGTAKGEKLFF; cdr3_nt: TGTGCCAGCTCACCCACCGGGACAGCTAAAGGGGAAAAACTGTTTTTT
cdr3_length: 15; clone_size: -; d_call: -; j_call: TRBJ1-2; v_call: TRBV19; cdr3_aa: CASSINIGMNYGYTF; cdr3_nt: TGTGCCAGTAGTATCAATATAGGGATGAACTATGGCTACACCTTC
cdr3_length: 14; clone_size: -; d_call: -; j_call: TRBJ1-3; v_call: TRBV11-2; cdr3_aa: CASSLSLRGNTIYF; cdr3_nt: TGTGCCAGCAGCTTATCCCTCAGGGGAAACACCATATATTTT
cdr3_length: 15; clone_size: -; d_call: -; j_call: TRBJ2-2; v_call: TRBV18; cdr3_aa: CASSPPSPSTGELFF; cdr3_nt: TGTGCCAGCTCACCACCTTCCCCGAGCACCGGGGAGCTGTTTTTT
cdr3_length: 14; clone_size: -; d_call: -; j_call: TRBJ1-3; v_call: TRBV9; cdr3_aa: CASSVDPTGNTIYF; cdr3_nt: TGTGCCAGCAGCGTAGATCCAACTGGAAACACCATATATTTT
cdr3_length: 15; clone_size: -; d_call: -; j_call: TRBJ1-5; v_call: TRBV27; cdr3_aa: CASSLPRGPRQPQHF; cdr3_nt: TGTGCCAGCAGTTTACCTCGGGGGCCTAGACAGCCCCAGCATTTT
cdr3_length: 13; clone_size: once; d_call: -; j_call: TRBJ1-2; v_call: TRBV5-4; cdr3_aa: CASSFRGSDGYTF; cdr3_nt: TGTGCCAGCAGCTTCCGGGGTTCTGATGGCTACACCTTC
cdr3_length: 17; clone_size: once; d_call: TRBD1; j_call: TRBJ1-2; v_call: TRBV7-2; cdr3_aa: CASSLSKGQGISYGYTF; cdr3_nt: TGTGCCAGCAGCTTAAGTAAGGGACAGGGGATAAGCTATGGCTACACCTTC
cdr3_length: 14; clone_size: -; d_call: -; j_call: TRBJ1-1; v_call: TRBV7-9; cdr3_aa: CASSLAGLNTEAFF; cdr3_nt: TGTGCCAGCAGCTTAGCCGGCCTGAACACTGAAGCTTTCTTT
cdr3_length: 17; clone_size: -; d_call: TRBD1; j_call: TRBJ1-1; v_call: TRBV18; cdr3_aa: CASSPPTGGGMNTEAFF; cdr3_nt: TGTGCCAGCTCGCCGCCGACAGGGGGAGGGATGAACACTGAAGCTTTCTTT
cdr3_length: 15; clone_size: -; d_call: -; j_call: TRBJ1-3; v_call: TRBV19; cdr3_aa: CASSGRRYSGNTIYF; cdr3_nt: TGTGCCAGTAGCGGTAGACGGTACTCTGGAAACACCATATATTTT
cdr3_length: 15; clone_size: -; d_call: TRBD1; j_call: TRBJ1-1; v_call: TRBV7-2; cdr3_aa: CASSLRRGPNTEAFF; cdr3_nt: TGTGCCAGCAGCTTAAGGAGGGGGCCGAACACTGAAGCTTTCTTT
cdr3_length: 16; clone_size: -; d_call: TRBD1; j_call: TRBJ1-2; v_call: TRBV2; cdr3_aa: CASSEAQRTGSYGYTF; cdr3_nt: TGTGCCAGCAGTGAAGCGCAGAGGACAGGTTCCTATGGCTACACCTTC
cdr3_length: 14; clone_size: once; d_call: TRBD1; j_call: TRBJ1-3; v_call: TRBV27; cdr3_aa: CASRVQGTGNTIYF; cdr3_nt: TGTGCCAGCAGGGTACAGGGGACTGGAAACACCATATATTTT
cdr3_length: 16; clone_size: -; d_call: TRBD1; j_call: TRBJ1-1; v_call: TRBV5-1; cdr3_aa: CASSLGEGGANTEAFF; cdr3_nt: TGCGCCAGCAGCTTGGGGGAAGGGGGCGCGAACACTGAAGCTTTCTTT
cdr3_length: 14; clone_size: -; d_call: -; j_call: TRBJ1-2; v_call: TRBV6-1; cdr3_aa: CASSLGGGVDGYTF; cdr3_nt: TGTGCCAGCAGCCTTGGGGGGGGCGTGGATGGCTACACCTTC
cdr3_length: 21; clone_size: once; d_call: -; j_call: TRBJ1-6; v_call: TRBV4-1; cdr3_aa: CASSQPRSTNFLSSYNSPLHF; cdr3_nt: TGCGCCAGCAGCCAGCCCAGGTCGACGAATTTTCTGAGCTCCTATAATTCACCCCTCCACTTT
cdr3_length: 16; clone_size: -; d_call: -; j_call: TRBJ2-5; v_call: TRBV5-4; cdr3_aa: CASSFLGRKGKETQYF; cdr3_nt: TGTGCCAGCAGCTTTCTTGGGCGAAAGGGGAAAGAGACCCAGTACTTC
cdr3_length: 17; clone_size: -; d_call: TRBD1; j_call: TRBJ2-7; v_call: TRBV7-2; cdr3_aa: CASSLGSGTGSSYEQYF; cdr3_nt: TGTGCCAGCAGCTTAGGATCCGGGACAGGGAGCTCCTACGAGCAGTACTTC
cdr3_length: 17; clone_size: -; d_call: TRBD2; j_call: TRBJ2-3; v_call: TRBV5-4; cdr3_aa: CASSNVAGGPNTDTQYF; cdr3_nt: TGTGCCAGCAGTAACGTAGCGGGGGGGCCAAACACAGATACGCAGTATTTT
cdr3_length: 12; clone_size: -; d_call: -; j_call: TRBJ1-3; v_call: TRBV30; cdr3_aa: CAWKRYGNTIYF; cdr3_nt: TGTGCCTGGAAGCGCTACGGAAACACCATATATTTT
cdr3_length: 15; clone_size: -; d_call: TRBD1; j_call: TRBJ2-4; v_call: TRBV18; cdr3_aa: CASSPTGGAENIQYF; cdr3_nt: TGTGCCAGCTCACCAACAGGGGGCGCGGAAAACATTCAGTACTTC
cdr3_length: 14; clone_size: -; d_call: -; j_call: TRBJ1-3; v_call: TRBV5-1; cdr3_aa: CASSLGAAGNTIYF; cdr3_nt: TGCGCCAGCAGCTTGGGGGCAGCTGGAAACACCATATATTTT
cdr3_length: 15; clone_size: -; d_call: -; j_call: TRBJ1-2; v_call: TRBV6-6; cdr3_aa: CASSYSGREGYGYTF; cdr3_nt: TGTGCCAGCAGTTACTCTGGCAGGGAGGGCTATGGCTACACCTTC
cdr3_length: 12; clone_size: once; d_call: TRBD1; j_call: TRBJ1-1; v_call: TRBV5-5; cdr3_aa: CASSDRDSEAFF; cdr3_nt: TGTGCCAGCAGCGACCGGGACAGTGAAGCTTTCTTT
cdr3_length: 15; clone_size: once; d_call: TRBD2; j_call: TRBJ2-1; v_call: TRBV7-2; cdr3_aa: CASSLSSGGANEQFF; cdr3_nt: TGTGCCAGCAGCCTCAGTAGCGGGGGGGCCAATGAGCAGTTCTTC
cdr3_length: 14; clone_size: -; d_call: -; j_call: TRBJ2-3; v_call: TRBV7-9; cdr3_aa: CASSLSVTADTQYF; cdr3_nt: TGTGCCAGCAGCTTATCGGTGACAGCAGATACGCAGTATTTT
cdr3_length: 17; clone_size: -; d_call: TRBD2; j_call: TRBJ2-5; v_call: TRBV4-3; cdr3_aa: CASSRFNGGGAVETQYF; cdr3_nt: TGCGCCAGCAGCCGATTTAACGGCGGGGGGGCTGTTGAGACCCAGTACTTC
cdr3_length: 15; clone_size: -; d_call: TRBD1; j_call: TRBJ2-1; v_call: TRBV5-5; cdr3_aa: CASSLGQDSYNEQFF; cdr3_nt: TGTGCCAGCAGCCTCGGACAGGATTCCTACAATGAGCAGTTCTTC
cdr3_length: 14; clone_size: -; d_call: -; j_call: TRBJ2-3; v_call: TRBV4-3; cdr3_aa: CASSPTGPTDTQYF; cdr3_nt: TGCGCCAGCAGCCCGACGGGGCCCACAGATACGCAGTATTTT
cdr3_length: 14; clone_size: -; d_call: -; j_call: TRBJ1-1; v_call: TRBV6-6; cdr3_aa: CASSLQEANTEAFF; cdr3_nt: TGTGCCAGCAGTTTACAGGAGGCGAACACTGAAGCTTTCTTT
cdr3_length: 14; clone_size: -; d_call: -; j_call: TRBJ1-2; v_call: TRBV11-3; cdr3_aa: CASSFSGGSNGYTF; cdr3_nt: TGTGCCAGCAGCTTCAGCGGGGGAAGCAATGGCTACACCTTC
cdr3_length: 13; clone_size: -; d_call: -; j_call: TRBJ1-5; v_call: TRBV25-1; cdr3_aa: CASSGGGSQPQHF; cdr3_nt: TGTGCCAGCAGTGGAGGGGGTAGTCAGCCCCAGCATTTT
cdr3_length: 15; clone_size: once; d_call: TRBD1; j_call: TRBJ1-2; v_call: TRBV7-2; cdr3_aa: CASSQGVQTRYGYTF; cdr3_nt: TGTGCCAGCAGCCAGGGGGTGCAGACGAGATATGGCTACACCTTC